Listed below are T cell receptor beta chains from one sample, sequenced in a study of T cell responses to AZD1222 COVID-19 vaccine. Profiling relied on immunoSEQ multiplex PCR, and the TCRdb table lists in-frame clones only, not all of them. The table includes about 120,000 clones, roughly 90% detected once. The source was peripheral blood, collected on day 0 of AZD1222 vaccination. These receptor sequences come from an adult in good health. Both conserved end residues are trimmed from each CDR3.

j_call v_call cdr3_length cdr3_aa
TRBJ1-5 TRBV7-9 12 ASSLGQGDQPQH
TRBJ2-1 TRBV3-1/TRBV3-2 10 ASSQVFDEQF
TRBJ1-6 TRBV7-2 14 ASSLEWSSYNSPLH
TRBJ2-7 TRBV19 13 ASSIATSNAYEQY
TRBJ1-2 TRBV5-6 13 ASSLVGAGVYGYT
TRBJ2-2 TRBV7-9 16 ASSLPPRDRYHTGELF
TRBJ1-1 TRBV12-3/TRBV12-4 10 ASSQGFPEAF
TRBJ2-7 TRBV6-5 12 ASTPTSGSGEQY
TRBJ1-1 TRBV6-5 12 ASGISDRPTEAF
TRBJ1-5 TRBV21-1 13 ASHGSWQNDQPQH
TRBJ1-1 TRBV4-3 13 ASSQLDRDDTEAF
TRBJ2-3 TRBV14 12 ASSRLKVSDTQY
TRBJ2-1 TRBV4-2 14 ASSQDGLEGYNEQF
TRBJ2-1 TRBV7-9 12 ASSLWDEVREQF
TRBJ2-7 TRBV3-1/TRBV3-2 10 ASSEGGHEQY
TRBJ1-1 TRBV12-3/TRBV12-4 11 ASSSFGVTEAF
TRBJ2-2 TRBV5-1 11 ASRPRETGELF